Below are 24 T cell receptor beta chains sequenced from a single sample in a study of cytomegalovirus exposure and HLA in healthy donors. It was with 60 Vbeta and 13 Jbeta primers that the PCR ran. TCRdb's copy holds only in-frame clones and misses some; the assay was immunoSEQ multiplex PCR. The listing records 150,000 or so clones. The material sequenced was PBMCs. Receptors originate from a woman in her 50s in good health and CMV-seronegative.

The gene calls are TRBV19 and TRBJ1-2; the D gene is possibly TRBD1 (6 bases). CDR3 length equals 14 residues. V lost 5 bases and J lost 1, with 11 bases in between. Germline CDR1 is LNHDA and CDR2 is SQIVND (reference sequence). The CDR3 reads CASSRSGVNYGYTF. The CDR3 region has the DNA TGTGCCAGTAGTCGCTCAGGGGTTAACTATGGCTACACCTTC.

The gene calls are TRBV11-2 and TRBJ2-1; the D gene is possibly TRBD1 (5 bases). V lost 5 bases to trimming and J lost 2 bases, with 13 bases between them. This CDR3 has 15 residues. In germline, CDR1 is SGHAT, CDR2 FQNNGV. The CDR3 DNA reads TGTGCCAGCAGCCGACCGATAGGGGCCTACAATGAGCAGTTCTTC. Translation: CASSRPIGAYNEQFF.

This rearrangement joins TRBV19 to TRBJ2-1; 9 bases agree with TRBD2. Germline CDR1 LNHDA, CDR2 SQIVND (reference sequence). The CDR3 is 16 residues long. J was trimmed by 4 bases and V by 7 bases; bases with no gene match: 11. CDR3 nucleotides: TGTGCCAGTAAGGGCCGAGTAGCGGGAGCGTACAATGAGCAGTTCTTC. This gives the protein CASKGRVAGAYNEQFF. The whole variable domain, remainder taken from reference TRBV19 and TRBJ2-1, is DGGITQSPKYLFRKEGQNVTLSCEQNLNHDAMYWYRQDPGQGLRLIYYSQIVNDFQKGDIAEGYSVSREKKESFPLTVTSAQKNPTAFYLCASKGRVAGAYNEQFFGPGTRLTVL.

The rearrangement uses TRBV7-2 and TRBJ2-3; TRBD2 matches 7 bases. This CDR3 spans 15 amino acids. With V trimmed by 1 base and J by 3 bases, 4 bases remained unmatched. Germline values: CDR1 SGHTA, CDR2 FQGNSA. In nucleotides, the CDR3 is TGTGCCAGCAGCTTAGGTGGCGGGAGAACAGATACGCAGTATTTT. It yields the protein CASSLGGGRTDTQYF.

This chain links TRBV5-1 with TRBJ2-7; TRBD1 might be the D (5 bases). Germline V gene data show CDR1 as SGHRS and CDR2 as YFSETQ. The CDR3 spans 13 residues. Trimming removed 3 bases at V and 6 bases at J, with 13 bases between. CDR3 loop: CASSSLGQGEQYF. The CDR3 DNA follows: TGCGCCAGCAGCTCCCTTGGACAAGGCGAGCAGTACTTC.

The chain recombines TRBV6-5 with TRBJ1-1; 11 nucleotides line up with TRBD1. V shed 5 bases, J shed 2 bases, and the junction held 4 bases outside the gene matches. CDR3 length: 15 residues. Germline assignment: CDR1 MNHEY and CDR2 SVGAGI. The CDR3 sequence is CASSPGTGGNTEAFF. Here the CDR3 DNA reads TGTGCCAGCAGTCCAGGGACAGGGGGAAACACTGAAGCTTTCTTT.

This rearrangement joins TRBV5-4 to TRBJ1-3; 9 bases are shared with TRBD1. CDR1 is SGHNT, CDR2 YYREEE, per germline (reference sequence). V trimming: 5 bases; J trimming: 3 bases; junction bases outside the gene matches: 3. This CDR3 comprises 14 residues. The CDR3 bases are TGTGCCAGCAGTTCGACAGGGGGTGGAAACACCATATATTTT. As protein: CASSSTGGGNTIYF.

The V and J genes are TRBV7-9 and TRBJ1-1, with D unresolved. The V and J ends lost 1 base and 10 bases respectively, with 10 bases between them. Germline V lookup: CDR1 SEHNR, CDR2 FQNEAQ (reference sequence). This CDR3 region has 12 residues. The CDR3 DNA reads as TGTGCCAGCAGCTTAGGGGCGCAGGCAGCTTTCTTT. Translation gives CASSLGAQAAFF.

The V and J genes are TRBV5-1 and TRBJ1-6, with 7 nucleotides matching TRBD1. Trimming at V came to 2 bases and at J to 7 bases, leaving 6 bases not matched to a gene. The germline V gene encodes CDR1 SGHRS and CDR2 YFSETQ. The length of the CDR3 is 15 residues. The CDR3 reads CASSFTGDSNSPLHF. The CDR3 bases are TGCGCCAGCAGCTTTACAGGGGATTCGAATTCACCCCTCCACTTT.

The chain employs TRBV27 and TRBJ1-5; 7 positions match TRBD1. V shed 5 bases, J shed 2 bases, and the junction held 9 bases outside the gene matches. Germline-derived CDR1 and CDR2 are MNHEY and SMNVEV (reference sequence). The CDR3 extends over 16 amino acids. CDR3: CASSPQTGSGNQPQHF. In nucleotides, the CDR3 is TGTGCCAGCAGTCCCCAGACAGGGTCGGGCAATCAGCCCCAGCATTTT.

This chain connects TRBV19 to TRBJ1-1, with D maybe TRBD1 (6 bases). Trimming cost V 4 bases and J 1 base, with 7 bases left between them. The length of the CDR3 is 13 residues. Germline CDR1 reads LNHDA; CDR2 reads SQIVND (reference sequence). CDR3 residues: CASSRQANTEAFF. CDR3 in DNA: TGTGCCAGTAGTAGACAGGCGAACACTGAAGCTTTCTTT. Complete variable domain (other parts from reference TRBV19 and TRBJ1-1): DGGITQSPKYLFRKEGQNVTLSCEQNLNHDAMYWYRQDPGQGLRLIYYSQIVNDFQKGDIAEGYSVSREKKESFPLTVTSAQKNPTAFYLCASSRQANTEAFFGQGTRLTVV.

This rearrangement joins TRBV7-2 to TRBJ2-5; D may be TRBD2 (6 bases). This CDR3 is built from 17 residues. The V gene's germline CDR1 is SGHTA and CDR2 FQGNSA. V lost 0 bases and J 6 bases, leaving 20 bases between the germline ends. CDR3 coding DNA: TGTGCCAGCAGCTTAGCTGGGGCGGGAAGTTTTGGTCAGACCCAGTACTTC. Protein: CASSLAGAGSFGQTQYF.

The chain's CDR3 is CASSDRGVYEQYF. CDR3 DNA: TGTGCCAGCAGTGATCGGGGGGTCTACGAGCAGTACTTC. This rearrangement joins TRBV25-1 to TRBJ2-7, with 7 bases lining up with TRBD2. CDR1 and CDR2 from the germline V gene are MGHDK and SYGVNS. The V segment lost 3 bases and the J segment 3 bases; nucleotides outside the gene matches: 2. This CDR3 spans 13 amino acids.

V gene TRBV9 combines with J gene TRBJ1-1, with D possibly TRBD1 on 6 matching bases. The CDR3 is made up of 14 amino acids. In germline, CDR1 is SGDLS, CDR2 YYNGEE. The ends were cut back, 0 bases at V and 2 bases at J, with 8 bases in the middle. Here the CDR3 DNA reads TGTGCCAGCAGCGTAGAGGACAGAAACACTGAAGCTTTCTTT. As protein: CASSVEDRNTEAFF.

The chain recombines TRBV27 with TRBJ2-7; tentatively, D is TRBD1 (5 bases). The germline gives CDR1 MNHEY, CDR2 SMNVEV (reference sequence). This CDR3 spans 14 amino acids. V was pared by 5 bases and J by 0 bases, with 11 bases between. The CDR3: CASSRQPSSYEQYF. CDR3 coding DNA: TGTGCCAGCAGTCGACAGCCGAGCTCCTACGAGCAGTACTTC.

The J gene is TRBJ2-7, the V gene TRBV7-9; possibly TRBD2 for D (5 bases). CDR1 is SEHNR and CDR2 is FQNEAQ in the germline V gene (reference sequence). CDR3 length: 15 residues. The V end lost 3 bases, the J end lost 1 base, and 13 bases lay between the germline ends. Here the CDR3 reads CASSLDGKLSYEQYF. CDR3 in DNA: TGTGCCAGCAGCTTGGACGGGAAGTTATCCTACGAGCAGTACTTC.

The chain joins TRBV18 to TRBJ1-2; no clear D. CDR1 and CDR2 from the germline V gene are KGHSH and LQKENI. Trimming took off 2 bases at V and 7 bases at J, with 14 bases between the two ends. The CDR3 is 14 residues long. The CDR3 nucleotides read TGTGCCAGCTCACCAAGCGACTACAAGGCTGGCTACACCTTC. It encodes CASSPSDYKAGYTF. The full variable domain, rest sourced from reference TRBV18 and TRBJ1-2, is NAGVMQNPRHLVRRRGQEARLRCSPMKGHSHVYWYRQLPEEGLKFMVYLQKENIIDESGMPKERFSAEFPKEGPSILRIQQVVRGDSAAYFCASSPSDYKAGYTFGSGTRLTVV.

The rearrangement uses TRBV4-2 and TRBJ2-3, with 9 bases that match TRBD2. The CDR3 totals 16 residues. V lost 1 base and J lost 1; bases outside the gene matches: 3. CDR1 is LGHNA and CDR2 is YNFKEQ in the germline V gene. The CDR3 spells CASSQAVAGGTDTQYF. CDR3 nucleotides: TGTGCCAGCAGCCAAGCGGTAGCGGGAGGCACAGATACGCAGTATTTT.

This chain connects TRBV6-4 to TRBJ2-1; 9 bases fit TRBD1. The CDR3 loop spans 15 amino acids. Germline trimming cut 4 bases from V and 7 bases from J; bases unmatched to any gene: 8. Germline V CDR1 and CDR2: MRHNA, SNTAGT. CDR3 protein: CASSGTGQGINEQFF. Written as DNA, the CDR3 is TGTGCCAGCAGTGGCACAGGACAGGGGATAAATGAGCAGTTCTTC.

This chain joins TRBV5-4 and TRBJ2-5; 9 positions agree with TRBD1. The V and J ends lost 4 bases and 6 bases, in that order; junction bases with no gene match: 10. Germline-derived CDR1 and CDR2 are SGHNT and YYREEE (reference sequence). The CDR3 spans 15 residues. In DNA, the CDR3 is TGTGCCAGCAGCAAGACAACAGGGGGCGGGCAGACCCAGTACTTC. Residues: CASSKTTGGGQTQYF.

The rearrangement uses TRBV20-1 and TRBJ2-1; D is unresolved. The CDR3 contains 11 residues. V was shortened by 7 bases and J by 4 bases, with 8 bases between the two germline ends. Looked up from germline, CDR1 is DFQATT and CDR2 is SNEGSKA (reference sequence). The CDR3 loop is CSGSRYNEQFF. The CDR3 bases are TGCAGTGGGTCCCGGTACAATGAGCAGTTCTTC.

The chain recombines TRBV28 with TRBJ2-7; D gene uncertain. The CDR3 contains 13 residues. Germline loops: CDR1 MDHEN, CDR2 SYDVKM. The V gene lost 2 bases and the J gene lost 2 bases, with 7 bases spanning the gap. The CDR3 DNA reads as TGTGCCAGCAGTTTAGAGGCTACCTACGAGCAGTACTTC. Residues: CASSLEATYEQYF.

The V gene is TRBV19, the J gene TRBJ2-2; 7 bases match TRBD1. The CDR3 runs 15 residues. V lost 4 bases and J lost 1; bases outside the gene matches: 3. Germline lookup yields CDR1 LNHDA and CDR2 SQIVND (reference sequence). The CDR3 loop reads CASSTGTENTGELFF. In DNA, the CDR3 is TGTGCCAGTAGTACCGGGACAGAGAACACCGGGGAGCTGTTTTTT.

The V call is TRBV18, the J call TRBJ2-3, with a possible D match to TRBD2 (6 bases). The CDR3 length is 14 residues. V gave up 4 bases and J gave up 2 bases, with 10 bases separating them. The germline CDR1 and CDR2 sequences are KGHSH and LQKENI. Here the CDR3 reads CASSLGTLTDTQYF. Here the CDR3 DNA reads TGTGCCAGCTCACTTGGGACTCTCACAGATACGCAGTATTTT.